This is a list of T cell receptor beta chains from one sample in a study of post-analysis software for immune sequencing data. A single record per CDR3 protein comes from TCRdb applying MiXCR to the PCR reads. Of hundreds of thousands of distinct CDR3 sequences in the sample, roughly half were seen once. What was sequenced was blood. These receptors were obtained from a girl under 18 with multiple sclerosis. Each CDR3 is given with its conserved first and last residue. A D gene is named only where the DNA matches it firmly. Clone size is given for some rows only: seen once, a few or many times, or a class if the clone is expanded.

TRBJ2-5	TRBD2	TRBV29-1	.	TGCAGCGTTGAAGATGGGTGGCTAGCGGGAGGGCAACAAGAGACCCAGTACTTC	CSVEDGWLAGGQQETQYF
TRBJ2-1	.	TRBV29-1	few	TGCAGCGTCGGGACGGAGAGCTCCTACAATGAGCAGTTCTTC	CSVGTESSYNEQFF
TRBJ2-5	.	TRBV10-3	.	TGTGCCGCCTCAGGGGCGGACGAGGGAGAGACCCAGTACTTC	CAASGADEGETQYF
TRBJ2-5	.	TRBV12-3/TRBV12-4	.	TGTGCCAGCAGCTACGGGGGGCGGGCGGAGACCCAGTACTTC	CASSYGGRAETQYF
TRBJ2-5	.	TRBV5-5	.	TGTGCCAGCAGCTTGAATTACGAGACCCAGTACTTC	CASSLNYETQYF
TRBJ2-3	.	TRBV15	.	TGTGCCACCAGCAGGGACTATGGAGCGGCTAGCACAGATGCGCAGTATTTT	CATSRDYGAASTDAQYF
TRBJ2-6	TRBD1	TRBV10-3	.	TGTGCCACCAGGGACAGGGGGGCCAACGTCCTGACTTTC	CATRDRGANVLTF
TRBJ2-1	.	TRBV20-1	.	TGCAGTGCTAGCCAGGGAACCTACAATGAGCAGTTCTTC	CSASQGTYNEQFF
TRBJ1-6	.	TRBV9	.	TGTGCCAGCAGCGTAGCTCCCGACCAGTCACCCCTCCACTTT	CASSVAPDQSPLHF
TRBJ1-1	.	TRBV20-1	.	TGCAGTGCTCGCCCAGGGTCAACTGAAGCTTTCTTT	CSARPGSTEAFF
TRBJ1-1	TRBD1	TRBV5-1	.	TGCGCCAGCAGAAGTCAGGGGGCGACTGAAGCTTTCTTT	CASRSQGATEAFF
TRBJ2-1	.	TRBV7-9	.	TGTGCCAGCAGCTTACCCAGCACAGATACGCAGTTCTTC	CASSLPSTDTQFF
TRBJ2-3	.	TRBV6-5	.	TGTGCCAGCAGTTACCTTGGCCCCGGCACAGATACGCAGTATTTT	CASSYLGPGTDTQYF
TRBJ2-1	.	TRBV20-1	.	TGCAGTGCTAGTGGACTTCTTGAGCAGTTCTTC	CSASGLLEQFF
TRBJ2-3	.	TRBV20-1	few	TGCAGTGCTCCGGACGGAAGGAGCACAGATACGCAGTATTTT	CSAPDGRSTDTQYF
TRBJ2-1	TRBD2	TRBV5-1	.	TGCGCCAGTCGGCCTAGCGGGAGTGGCGAGCAGTTCTTC	CASRPSGSGEQFF
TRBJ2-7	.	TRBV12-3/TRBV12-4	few	TGTGCCAGCAGTTTCGGGACGGTGGTGGGGCAGTACTTC	CASSFGTVVGQYF
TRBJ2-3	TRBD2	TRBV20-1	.	TGCAGTGCTAGTACTAGCGGGAGTTCAGATACGCAGTATTTT	CSASTSGSSDTQYF
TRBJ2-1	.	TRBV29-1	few	TGCAGCGTTGATTCCAGGACCGGTGGCCATGAGCAGTTCTTC	CSVDSRTGGHEQFF
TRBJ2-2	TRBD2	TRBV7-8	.	TGTGCCAGCAGCTCGGGACTAGCGGGAGGGGGGGAGCTGTTTTTT	CASSSGLAGGGELFF
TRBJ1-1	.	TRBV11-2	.	TGTGCCAGCGGTTCGTGGGGTTCCACTGAAGCTTTCTTT	CASGSWGSTEAFF
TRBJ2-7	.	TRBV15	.	TGTGCCACCAGCAGAGAGAACGGATTATTCTACGAGCAGTACTTC	CATSRENGLFYEQYF
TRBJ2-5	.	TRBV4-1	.	TGCGCCAGCAGCCGGGGGCCCCGGGAGACCCAGTACTTC	CASSRGPRETQYF
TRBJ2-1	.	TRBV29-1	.	TGCAGCGTTGAGCCTGCCAGTCAATTTTACAATGAGCAGTTCTTC	CSVEPASQFYNEQFF
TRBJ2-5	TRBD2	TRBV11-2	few	TGTGCCAGCAGATTAGCGGGAGGGATGCAAGAGACCCAGTACTTC	CASRLAGGMQETQYF
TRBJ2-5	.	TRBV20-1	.	TGCAGTGCTGCTAAGGACAGCGGGTCGCCTGTTCAAGAGACCCAGTACTTC	CSAAKDSGSPVQETQYF
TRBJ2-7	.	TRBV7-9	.	TGTGCCAGCAACTTAGTTTCGGGCGGCCTTGCGACCACAATTGGTGAGCAGTACTTC	CASNLVSGGLATTIGEQYF
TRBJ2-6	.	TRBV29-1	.	TGCAGCGTTGAGTCAGCTTCTATCTCTGGGGCCAACGTCCTGACTTTC	CSVESASISGANVLTF
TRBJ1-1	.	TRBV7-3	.	TGTGCCAGCAGCTTTGGGGGGCGTAGGACCCGTGAAGCTTTCTTT	CASSFGGRRTREAFF
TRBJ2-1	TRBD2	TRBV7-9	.	TGTGCCAGCAGCTCGGGACTAGCGGGAGATGAGCAGTTCTTC	CASSSGLAGDEQFF
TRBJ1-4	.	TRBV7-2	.	TGTGCCAGCAGCCAAACCACCCATGCGGGGACTAATGAAAAACTGTTTTTT	CASSQTTHAGTNEKLFF
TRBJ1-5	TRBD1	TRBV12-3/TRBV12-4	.	TGTGCCAGCAGTTTCGGGGACAGGGCCCATCAGCCCCAGCATTTT	CASSFGDRAHQPQHF
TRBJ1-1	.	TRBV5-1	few	TGCGCCAGCAGCTTGGTGGCGGGCATGAACACTGAAGCTTTCTTT	CASSLVAGMNTEAFF
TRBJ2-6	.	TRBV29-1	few	TGCAGCGTGACCGGGACACTGAGCTCTGGGGCCAACGTCCTGACTTTC	CSVTGTLSSGANVLTF
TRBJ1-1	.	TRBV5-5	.	TGTGCCAGCAGCATGACAGTTATAATGAACACTGAAGCTTTCTTT	CASSMTVIMNTEAFF
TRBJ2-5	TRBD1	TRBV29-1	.	TGCAGCGTAACGACCTCCGGGACAGTTAAGAGAAGGACCCAGTACTTC	CSVTTSGTVKRRTQYF
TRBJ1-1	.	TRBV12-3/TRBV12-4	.	TGTGCCAGCAGTTTTGGCTCAGTGGCGTCGGTCACTGAAGCTTTCTTT	CASSFGSVASVTEAFF
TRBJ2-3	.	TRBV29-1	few	TGCAGCGTTGTTGGCGCAGATACGCAGTATTTT	CSVVGADTQYF
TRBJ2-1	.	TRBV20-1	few	TGCAGTGCCGTAAAACCAGCAACCTACAATGAGCAGTTCTTC	CSAVKPATYNEQFF
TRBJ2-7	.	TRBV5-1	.	TGCGCCAGCAGCTTGTATACCGTTGGTACTTCCTACGAGCAGTACTTC	CASSLYTVGTSYEQYF
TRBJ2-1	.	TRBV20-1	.	TGCAGTGCCAGGGACTTCAGCCCCTACAATGAGCAGTTCTTC	CSARDFSPYNEQFF
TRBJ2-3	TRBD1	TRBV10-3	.	TGTGCCATCAGTGAGTCGAAGCATGGGGGGACAGGGCTAGGTACGCAGTATTTT	CAISESKHGGTGLGTQYF
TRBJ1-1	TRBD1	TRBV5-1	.	TGCGCCAGCAGCTTGGAGGGACAGGGTCTAGTTGAAGCTTTCTTT	CASSLEGQGLVEAFF
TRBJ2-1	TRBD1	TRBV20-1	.	TGCAGTGCTAGAGCAACTTACAGGGGGTTTGAGCAGTTCTTC	CSARATYRGFEQFF
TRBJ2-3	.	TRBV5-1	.	TGCGCCAGCAGCTTGTGGCGGGACGGAGATACGCAGTATTTT	CASSLWRDGDTQYF
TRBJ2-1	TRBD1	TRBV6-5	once	TGTGCCAGCAGGGACAGGGCCGGGCACAATGAGCAGTTCTTC	CASRDRAGHNEQFF
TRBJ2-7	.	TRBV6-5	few	TGTGCCAGCAGGGTCGGCAGCACACTCTCCTACGAGCAGTACTTC	CASRVGSTLSYEQYF
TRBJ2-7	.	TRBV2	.	TGTGCCAGCAGTCGGACCCAGAACCACGAGCAGTACTTC	CASSRTQNHEQYF
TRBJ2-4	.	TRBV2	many	TGTGCCAGCCAAGCGCCGTTTATGAACATTCAGTACTTC	CASQAPFMNIQYF
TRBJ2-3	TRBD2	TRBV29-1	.	TGCAGCAGCGGACTAGCGGGAGCGGACACAGATACGCAGTATTTT	CSSGLAGADTDTQYF
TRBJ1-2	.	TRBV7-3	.	TGTGCCAGCAGCTTAACGGGCGCATCGGCTCACGCCTCCAACTATGGCTACACCTTC	CASSLTGASAHASNYGYTF
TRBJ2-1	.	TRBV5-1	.	TGCGCCAGCAGCCCGGGACTTCCACGTAACAATGAGCAGTTCTTC	CASSPGLPRNNEQFF
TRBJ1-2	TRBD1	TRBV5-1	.	TGCGCCAGCAGCCGGGACAGGGGTTTCGATGGCTACACCTTC	CASSRDRGFDGYTF
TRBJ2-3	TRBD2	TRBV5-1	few	TGCGCCAGCAGCGTTAGCGGGAGCCCCGGCGCAGATACGCAGTATTTT	CASSVSGSPGADTQYF
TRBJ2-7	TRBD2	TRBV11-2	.	TGTGCCAGCAGCTCCTTACCGGTAGGGCGGGGGGGAGACGAGCAGTACTTC	CASSSLPVGRGGDEQYF
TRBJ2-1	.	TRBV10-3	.	TGTGCCATCAGTGGTCAGTCTTACAATGAGCAGTTCTTC	CAISGQSYNEQFF
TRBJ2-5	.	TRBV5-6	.	TGTGCCAGCAGGAAAAACCAGGGACTCCTGAGGGCGGAGACCCAGTACTTC	CASRKNQGLLRAETQYF
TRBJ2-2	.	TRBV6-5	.	TGTGCCAGCAGTTACGGCACCGGGGAGCTGTTTTTT	CASSYGTGELFF